This T cell receptor beta chain was identified in a study of T cells expressing NK-cell markers. TCRdb reprocessed the 5' RACE reads; each CDR3 protein has one entry and no DNA is given. This table lists approximately 420,000 distinct CDR3 sequences. The source material was blood T cells: a sorted CD56 or NKG2C T cell subset, CD4+ or CD8+ T cells, or bulk PBMC T cells (not recorded which). The origin of this receptor is a woman between 50 and 59 years old in good health.

This CDR3 is CASSHSGLAGTYLAKNIQYF. The chain uses TRBV3-1 and TRBJ2-4; TCRdb selects TRBD2, and the lack of DNA leaves this call unchecked. The germline gives CDR1 LGHDT, CDR2 YNNKEL (reference sequence). This CDR3 is 20 amino acids long.